These 2 T cell receptor beta chains were sequenced from one sample in a study of T-cell reconstitution after alpha-beta-depleted transplantation in children. Library preparation (for TCRbeta) was performed with unique molecular identifiers. TCRdb independently ran MiXCR on the PCR reads; one entry per CDR3 protein. The table records hundreds of thousands of distinct CDR3 sequences, 10% to 15% of them present only once. This specimen consisted of PBMCs, mostly from graft donor cells, obtained 360 days after TCRalphabeta/CD19-depleted stem cell transplant. These receptors were obtained from a male patient aged 5 to 17 who had a stem cell transplant for acute myeloid leukemia, so the T cells may come from the graft donor.

The rearrangement joins TRBV5-1 to TRBJ2-7; 8 bases fit TRBD2. With V trimmed by 4 bases and J by 0 bases, 9 bases remained unmatched. CDR1 and CDR2 (germline): SGHRS, YFSETQ. CDR3 length equals 16 residues. CDR3 sequence reads: CASSQAGREVSYEQYF. The CDR3 DNA reads TGCGCCAGCAGCCAGGCGGGGCGGGAGGTCTCCTACGAGCAGTACTTC. Supplemented by reference TRBV5-1 and TRBJ2-7, the full variable domain reads KAGVTQTPRYLIKTRGQQVTLSCSPISGHRSVSWYQQTPGQGLQFLFEYFSETQRNKGNFPGRFSGRQFSNSRSEMNVSTLELGDSALYLCASSQAGREVSYEQYFGPGTRLTVT.

This clonotype showed up just a few times. The V gene is TRBV19, the J gene TRBJ2-1, with TRBD2 identical over 15 bases. Germline loops: CDR1 LNHDA, CDR2 SQIVND (reference sequence). This CDR3 has 18 amino acids. Trimming removed 7 bases from V and 7 bases from J; junction bases left unmatched: 14. The CDR3 sequence is CASNLRTLGLAGGNEQFF. The CDR3 DNA is TGTGCCAGTAACCTCCGGACACTGGGACTAGCGGGAGGTAATGAGCAGTTCTTC.